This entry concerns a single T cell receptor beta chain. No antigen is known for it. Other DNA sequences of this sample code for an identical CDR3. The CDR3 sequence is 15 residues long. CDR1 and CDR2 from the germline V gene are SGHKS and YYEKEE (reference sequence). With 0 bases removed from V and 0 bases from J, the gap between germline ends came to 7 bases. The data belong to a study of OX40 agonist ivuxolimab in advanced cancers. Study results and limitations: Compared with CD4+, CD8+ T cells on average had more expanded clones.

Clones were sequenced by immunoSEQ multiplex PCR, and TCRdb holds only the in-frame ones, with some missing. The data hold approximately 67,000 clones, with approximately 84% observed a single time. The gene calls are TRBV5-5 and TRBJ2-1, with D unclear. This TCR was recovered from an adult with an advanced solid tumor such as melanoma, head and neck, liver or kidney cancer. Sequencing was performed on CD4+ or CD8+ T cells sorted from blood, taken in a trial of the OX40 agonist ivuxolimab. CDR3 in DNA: TGTGCCAGCAGCTTGGACGGAGACTCCTACAATGAGCAGTTCTTC. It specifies CASSLDGDSYNEQFF.